This T cell receptor beta chain was obtained from a study of blood T cells in healthy people across ages. General observations from the study: Roughly linear declines in TCR beta diversity per million T cells occurred with age. Without sorted subsets, naive and antigen-experienced compartments could not be conclusively compared. Higher diversity, along with more naive CD4+ cells, distinguished long-lived donors from aged donors.

This CDR3 region has 14 residues. Germline lookup yields CDR1 LGHDT and CDR2 YNNKEL (reference sequence). The junction had 4 bases not matched to a gene; V was cut back by 4 bases and J by 3 bases. Of note for this clonotype: Its target is unknown.

Primers used in a second PCR of about 7 to 12 cycles were a sample-barcoded 5' primer and a J-beta primer mix. TCRdb re-called the 5' RACE reads through MiXCR, storing one row per CDR3 protein. The sample has approximately 1.5 million distinct CDR3 sequences, 40% to 45% seen once; the top ten hold about 4.1%. Sample: blood. This rearrangement joins TRBV3-1 to TRBJ1-1, with 8 bases aligning to TRBD1. The clonotype originates from a woman aged 18-29 years in good health. The CDR3 nucleotides are TGTGCCAGCAGCCGGACAGGGACGGACACTGAAGCTTTCTTT. Translation gives CASSRTGTDTEAFF.